The rows below give T cell receptor beta chains drawn from one sample of a study of blood T cell repertoires in COVID-19. Only in-frame clones appear in the TCRdb table, and some are missing; sequencing was by immunoSEQ multiplex PCR. The sample includes 150,000 to 200,000 clones, about 88% of them seen just once. Sequenced material: PBMCs or T cells enriched from blood (not recorded which). The source is a woman aged 40 to 50 in a cohort exposed to, infected with or recovered from COVID-19 (not recorded which). Both conserved end residues are part of each CDR3. The D gene is left open where the match is weak. Not every row has a clone size; where given, it reads once, few, many or a size class.

TRBJ1-1	few	-	TRBV3-1/TRBV3-2	CASSLAGGNTEAFF	TGTGCCAGCAGCCTAGCGGGGGGGAACACTGAAGCTTTCTTT
TRBJ1-1	-	-	TRBV3-1/TRBV3-2	CASSQDRSGYPEAFF	TGTGCCAGCAGCCAAGATCGGTCGGGGTACCCTGAAGCTTTCTTT
TRBJ2-3	-	-	TRBV4-1	CASSQEYRGTDTQYF	TGCGCCAGCAGCCAGGAGTACAGGGGCACAGATACGCAGTATTTT
TRBJ2-1	once	TRBD2	TRBV19	CASSIRGVGYEQFF	TGTGCCAGTAGTATACGGGGGGTCGGGTATGAGCAGTTCTTC
TRBJ2-1	-	TRBD2	TRBV6-2/TRBV6-3	CASSYSSSTSGGNEQFF	TGTGCCAGCAGTTACTCGAGTTCGACTAGCGGAGGTAATGAGCAGTTCTTC
TRBJ1-2	-	-	TRBV6-5	CASSSDADGLPYGYTF	TGTGCCAGCAGTTCCGACGCCGACGGACTACCCTATGGCTACACCTTC
TRBJ1-1	-	-	TRBV5-5	CASSLGQVNTEAFF	TGTGCCAGCAGCTTGGGGCAGGTCAACACTGAAGCTTTCTTT
TRBJ2-1	once	TRBD2	TRBV19	CASSWGGNEQFF	TGTGCCAGTAGTTGGGGGGGTAATGAGCAGTTCTTC
TRBJ1-1	-	TRBD1	TRBV4-1	CASSQGVNRGGTEAFF	TGCGCCAGCAGCCAAGGAGTAAACAGGGGAGGAACTGAAGCTTTCTTT
TRBJ2-5	-	TRBD1	TRBV24-1	CATSDPGQGGKKETQYF	TGTGCCACCAGTGACCCGGGACAGGGGGGAAAAAAAGAGACCCAGTACTTC
TRBJ1-2	-	-	TRBV2	CASNGGSNYGYTF	TGTGCCAGCAACGGGGGATCTAACTATGGCTACACCTTC
TRBJ1-2	-	-	TRBV2	CASYTRAALGGYTF	TGTGCCAGCTATACGAGGGCCGCCCTGGGGGGCTACACCTTC
TRBJ2-3	-	-	TRBV5-1	CASSNTQGQRTDTQYF	TGCGCCAGCTCAAACACCCAGGGGCAGCGCACAGATACGCAGTATTTT
TRBJ2-6	-	TRBD1	TRBV30	CAWSPTGVSGANVLTF	TGTGCCTGGAGTCCAACAGGGGTGTCTGGGGCCAACGTCCTGACTTTC
TRBJ1-1	-	-	TRBV2	CASSDESGTEAFF	TGTGCCAGCAGTGATGAATCCGGGACTGAAGCTTTCTTT
TRBJ2-7	-	-	TRBV27	CASSRDRHGYEQYF	TGTGCCAGCAGTCGTGACAGGCACGGCTACGAGCAGTACTTC
TRBJ1-1	-	TRBD1	TRBV23-1	CASSQGQGLTEAFF	TGCGCCAGCAGTCAGGGACAGGGGTTGACTGAAGCTTTCTTT
TRBJ1-4	few	-	TRBV6-1	CASSEWGEGGEKLFF	TGTGCCAGCAGTGAATGGGGGGAGGGTGGTGAAAAACTGTTTTTT
TRBJ1-1	-	TRBD1	TRBV11-2	CASSSDRVDTEAFF	TGTGCCAGCAGCTCGGACAGGGTTGACACTGAAGCTTTCTTT
TRBJ2-3	-	TRBD2	TRBV10-1	CASSGPGLAVRADTQYF	TGCGCCAGCAGTGGCCCGGGACTAGCGGTACGGGCAGATACGCAGTATTTT
TRBJ2-5	-	TRBD2	TRBV24-1	CATSDPTSAGRETQYF	TGTGCCACCAGTGATCCTACTAGCGCGGGGCGGGAGACCCAGTACTTC
TRBJ1-1	-	TRBD1	TRBV28	CASRFQAGGWTEAFF	TGTGCCAGCAGATTCCAAGCAGGGGGTTGGACTGAAGCTTTCTTT
TRBJ2-1	-	TRBD2	TRBV4-1	CASREREGHIDEQFF	TGCGCCAGCAGGGAGCGGGAGGGCCATATAGATGAGCAGTTCTTC
TRBJ2-5	-	TRBD1	TRBV15	CATSIRLPGQGETQYF	TGTGCCACCAGCATCCGTCTCCCGGGACAGGGAGAGACCCAGTACTTC
TRBJ1-2	-	-	TRBV21-1	CASSTLRGRPRYTF	TGTGCCAGCAGCACCCTGAGAGGGCGCCCGCGCTACACCTTC
TRBJ1-1	-	-	TRBV28	CASSLGAWTPENTEAFF	TGTGCCAGCAGTTTGGGGGCTTGGACCCCGGAAAACACTGAAGCTTTCTTT
TRBJ2-4	-	TRBD2	TRBV13	CASSPPVAGGGKNIQYF	TGTGCCAGCAGCCCCCCGGTAGCCGGGGGGGGCAAAAACATTCAGTACTTC
TRBJ1-1	once	-	TRBV5-1	CASSIDRNTEAFF	TGCGCCAGCAGCATTGACAGGAACACTGAAGCTTTCTTT
TRBJ1-2	-	-	TRBV5-4	CASSLWGGYGYTF	TGTGCCAGCAGCTTGTGGGGGGGGTATGGCTACACCTTC
TRBJ2-1	-	-	TRBV7-2	CASSRGVLSYNEQFF	TGTGCCAGCAGCCGCGGGGTTTTGTCCTACAATGAGCAGTTCTTC
TRBJ1-1	-	TRBD1	TRBV6-1	CASSADRGHVNTEAFF	TGTGCCAGCAGTGCCGACAGGGGGCATGTTAACACTGAAGCTTTCTTT
TRBJ1-3	few	-	TRBV5-5	CASSFYSGNTIYF	TGTGCCAGCAGCTTCTACTCTGGAAACACCATATATTTT
TRBJ1-4	-	TRBD1	TRBV7-2	CASSKRSAGTGGEKLFF	TGTGCCAGCAGCAAACGTAGTGCCGGGACAGGAGGAGAAAAACTGTTTTTT
TRBJ1-2	-	-	TRBV6-1	CASSDGESSNYGYTF	TGTGCCAGCAGTGATGGAGAGTCTTCTAACTATGGCTACACCTTC
TRBJ1-1	-	-	TRBV5-6	CASSPAGGSEAFF	TGTGCCAGCAGCCCAGCGGGGGGTTCTGAAGCTTTCTTT
TRBJ1-2	-	-	TRBV4-2	CASSQGHYGYTF	TGTGCCAGCAGCCAGGGGCACTATGGCTACACCTTC
TRBJ2-7	-	TRBD1	TRBV7-8	CASSSRDSSYEQYF	TGTGCCAGCAGCTCCCGGGACAGCTCCTACGAGCAGTACTTC
TRBJ1-1	-	TRBD1	TRBV4-2	CASSQTSQGAQDTEAFF	TGTGCCAGCAGCCAGACCTCACAGGGGGCGCAGGACACTGAAGCTTTCTTT
TRBJ1-2	-	-	TRBV30	CAWSVLFNYGYTF	TGTGCCTGGAGTGTATTATTTAACTATGGCTACACCTTC
TRBJ2-2	-	-	TRBV5-1	CASSFQGNEAGELFF	TGCGCCAGCAGCTTTCAGGGGAATGAGGCCGGGGAGCTGTTTTTT
TRBJ1-1	-	-	TRBV4-3	CASSQDRGGGTEAFF	TGCGCCAGCAGCCAAGATCGCGGGGGTGGTACTGAAGCTTTCTTT
TRBJ1-4	-	-	TRBV29-1	CSVEDGTRSEKLFF	TGCAGCGTTGAAGACGGGACAAGAAGCGAAAAACTGTTTTTT
TRBJ2-1	-	-	TRBV11-2	CASSLSGYNEQFF	TGTGCCAGCAGCTTGAGCGGGTACAATGAGCAGTTCTTC
TRBJ2-7	once	-	TRBV6-6	CASSYTLPEQYF	TGTGCCAGCAGTTACACATTACCCGAGCAGTACTTC
TRBJ2-2	-	TRBD2	TRBV9	CASKRGNTGELFF	TGTGCCAGCAAGCGGGGGAACACCGGGGAGCTGTTTTTT
TRBJ2-3	-	TRBD1	TRBV4-3	CASSQNVGTGITDTQYF	TGCGCCAGCAGCCAAAACGTGGGGACAGGGATCACAGATACGCAGTATTTT
TRBJ2-4	once	-	TRBV2	CASSDRILAKNIQYF	TGTGCCAGCAGTGACAGAATCCTAGCCAAAAACATTCAGTACTTC
TRBJ1-2	-	-	TRBV28	CASSFQGRPPYTF	TGTGCCAGCAGTTTCCAGGGGCGACCCCCCTACACCTTC
TRBJ1-3	-	-	TRBV6-2/TRBV6-3	CASSLFRGTGNTIYF	TGTGCCAGCAGTCTCTTCCGGGGAACTGGAAACACCATATATTTT
TRBJ1-5	-	-	TRBV19	CASTMGGYSNQPQHF	TGTGCCAGTACCATGGGGGGGTATAGCAATCAGCCCCAGCATTTT